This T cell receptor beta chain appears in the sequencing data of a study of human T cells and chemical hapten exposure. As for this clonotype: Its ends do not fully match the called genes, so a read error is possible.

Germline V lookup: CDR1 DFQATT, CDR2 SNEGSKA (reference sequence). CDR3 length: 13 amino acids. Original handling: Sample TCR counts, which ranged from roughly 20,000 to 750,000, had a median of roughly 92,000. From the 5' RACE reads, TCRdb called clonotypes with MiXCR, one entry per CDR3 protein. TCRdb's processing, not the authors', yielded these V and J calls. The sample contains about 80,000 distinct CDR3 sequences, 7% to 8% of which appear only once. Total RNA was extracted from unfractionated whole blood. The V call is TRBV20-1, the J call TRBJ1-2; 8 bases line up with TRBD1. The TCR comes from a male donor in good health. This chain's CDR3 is CSARGQGNYGDTF. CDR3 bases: TGCAGTGCTAGAGGACAGGGGAACTATGGCGACACCTTC.